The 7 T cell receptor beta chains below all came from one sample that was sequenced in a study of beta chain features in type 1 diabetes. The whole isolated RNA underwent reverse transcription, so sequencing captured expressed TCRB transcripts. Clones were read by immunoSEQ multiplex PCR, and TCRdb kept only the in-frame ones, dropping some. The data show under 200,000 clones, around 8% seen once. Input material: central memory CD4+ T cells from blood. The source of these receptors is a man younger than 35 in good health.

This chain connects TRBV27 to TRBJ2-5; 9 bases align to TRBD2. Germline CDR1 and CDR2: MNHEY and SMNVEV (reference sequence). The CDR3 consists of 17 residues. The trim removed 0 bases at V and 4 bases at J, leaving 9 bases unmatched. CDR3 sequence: CASSLSGWRGGPETQYF. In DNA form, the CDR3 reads TGTGCCAGCAGTTTATCAGGGTGGCGGGGGGGCCCAGAGACCCAGTACTTC.

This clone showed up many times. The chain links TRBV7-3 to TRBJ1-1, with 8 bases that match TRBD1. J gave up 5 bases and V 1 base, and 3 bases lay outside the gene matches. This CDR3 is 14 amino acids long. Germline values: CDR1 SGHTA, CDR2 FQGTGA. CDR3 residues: CASSLMRTGTEAFF. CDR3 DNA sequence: TGTGCCAGCAGCTTAATGCGGACAGGGACTGAAGCTTTCTTT. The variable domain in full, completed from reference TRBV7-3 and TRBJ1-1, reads GAGVSQTPSNKVTEKGKYVELRCDPISGHTALYWYRQSLGQGPEFLIYFQGTGAADDSGLPNDRFFAVRPEGSVSTLKIQRTERGDSAVYLCASSLMRTGTEAFFGQGTRLTVV.

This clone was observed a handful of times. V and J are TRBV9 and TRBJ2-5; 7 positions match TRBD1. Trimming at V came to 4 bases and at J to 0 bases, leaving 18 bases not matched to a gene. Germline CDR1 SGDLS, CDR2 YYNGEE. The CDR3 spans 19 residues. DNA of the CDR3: TGTGCCAGCAGCACCCCATTAGGGGACAGACCTTCGTACCAAGAGACCCAGTACTTC. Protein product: CASSTPLGDRPSYQETQYF.

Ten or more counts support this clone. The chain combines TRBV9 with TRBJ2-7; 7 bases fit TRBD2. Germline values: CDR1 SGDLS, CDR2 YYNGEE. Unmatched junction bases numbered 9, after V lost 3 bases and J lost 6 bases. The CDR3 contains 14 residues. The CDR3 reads CASSGLTREGEQYF. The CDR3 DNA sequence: TGTGCCAGCAGCGGACTAACCAGGGAGGGCGAGCAGTACTTC.

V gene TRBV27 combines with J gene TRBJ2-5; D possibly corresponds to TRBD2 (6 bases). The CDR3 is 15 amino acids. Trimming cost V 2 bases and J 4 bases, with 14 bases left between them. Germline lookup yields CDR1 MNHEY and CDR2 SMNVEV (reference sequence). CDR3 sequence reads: CASSLGLTAGETQYF. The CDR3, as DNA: TGTGCCAGCAGTTTAGGGCTTACAGCGGGAGAGACCCAGTACTTC.

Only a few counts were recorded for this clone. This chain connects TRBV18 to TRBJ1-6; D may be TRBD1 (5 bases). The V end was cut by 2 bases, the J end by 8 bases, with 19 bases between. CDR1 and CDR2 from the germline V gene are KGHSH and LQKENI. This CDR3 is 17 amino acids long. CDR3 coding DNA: TGTGCCAGCTCACCAGAGCAAGCCGGCCTCAGGGATTCACCCCTCCACTTT. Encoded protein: CASSPEQAGLRDSPLHF.

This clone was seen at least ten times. The CDR3: CASSLSPNEQFF. CDR3 DNA: TGTGCCAGCAGTCTGTCCCCGAATGAGCAGTTCTTC. This chain links TRBV6-1 with TRBJ2-1, with D hard to call. The V end was cut by 5 bases, the J end by 7 bases, with 9 bases between. CDR1 and CDR2 (germline): MNHNS, SASEGT. The CDR3 covers 12 residues.